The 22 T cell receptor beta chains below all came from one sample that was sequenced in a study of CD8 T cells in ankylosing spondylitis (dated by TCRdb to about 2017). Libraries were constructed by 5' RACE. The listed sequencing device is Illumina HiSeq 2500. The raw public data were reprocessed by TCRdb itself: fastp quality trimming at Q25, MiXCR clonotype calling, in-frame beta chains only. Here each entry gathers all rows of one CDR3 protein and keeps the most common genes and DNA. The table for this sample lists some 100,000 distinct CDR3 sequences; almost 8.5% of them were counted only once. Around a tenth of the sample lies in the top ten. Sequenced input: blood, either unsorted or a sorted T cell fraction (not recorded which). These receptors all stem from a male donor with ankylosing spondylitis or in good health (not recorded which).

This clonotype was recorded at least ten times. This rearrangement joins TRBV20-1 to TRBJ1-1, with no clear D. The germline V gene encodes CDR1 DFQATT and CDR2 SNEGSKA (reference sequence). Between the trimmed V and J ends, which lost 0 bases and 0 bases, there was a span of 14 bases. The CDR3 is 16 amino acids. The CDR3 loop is CSARDRTLAVNTEAFF. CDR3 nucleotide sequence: TGCAGTGCTAGAGATCGGACGCTGGCGGTGAACACTGAAGCTTTCTTT.

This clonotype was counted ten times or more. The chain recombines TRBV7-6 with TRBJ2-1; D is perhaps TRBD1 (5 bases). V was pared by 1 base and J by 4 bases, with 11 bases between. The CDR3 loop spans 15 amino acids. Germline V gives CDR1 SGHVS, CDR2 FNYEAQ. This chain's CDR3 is CASSLGPREYNEQFF. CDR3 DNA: TGTGCCAGCAGCTTAGGGCCCAGGGAATACAATGAGCAGTTCTTC.

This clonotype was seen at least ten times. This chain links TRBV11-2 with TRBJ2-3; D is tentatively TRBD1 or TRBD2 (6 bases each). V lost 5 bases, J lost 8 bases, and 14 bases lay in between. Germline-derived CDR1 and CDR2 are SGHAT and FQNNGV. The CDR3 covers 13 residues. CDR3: CASSGLQGSTQYF. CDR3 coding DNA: TGTGCCAGCAGCGGACTACAGGGCTCTACGCAGTATTTT.

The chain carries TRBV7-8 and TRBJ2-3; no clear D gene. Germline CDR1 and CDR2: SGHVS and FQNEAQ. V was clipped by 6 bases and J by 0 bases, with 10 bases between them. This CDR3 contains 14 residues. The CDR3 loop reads CASRVLFSTDTQYF. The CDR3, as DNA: TGTGCCAGCAGAGTACTCTTTAGCACAGATACGCAGTATTTT. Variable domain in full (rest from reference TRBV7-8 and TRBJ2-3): GAGVSQSPRYKVAKRGQDVALRCDPISGHVSLFWYQQALGQGPEFLTYFQNEAQLDKSGLPSDRFFAERPEGSVSTLKIQRTQQEDSAVYLCASRVLFSTDTQYFGPGTRLTVL.

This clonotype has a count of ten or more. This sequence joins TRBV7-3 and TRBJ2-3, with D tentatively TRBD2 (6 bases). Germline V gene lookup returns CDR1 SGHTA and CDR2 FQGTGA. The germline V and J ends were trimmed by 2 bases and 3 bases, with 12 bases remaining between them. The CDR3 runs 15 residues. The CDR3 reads CASSLAGSSTDTQYF. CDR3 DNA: TGTGCCAGCAGCTTAGCGGGGAGTTCAACAGATACGCAGTATTTT. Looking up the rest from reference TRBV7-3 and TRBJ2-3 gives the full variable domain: GAGVSQTPSNKVTEKGKYVELRCDPISGHTALYWYRQSLGQGPEFLIYFQGTGAADDSGLPNDRFFAVRPEGSVSTLKIQRTERGDSAVYLCASSLAGSSTDTQYFGPGTRLTVL.

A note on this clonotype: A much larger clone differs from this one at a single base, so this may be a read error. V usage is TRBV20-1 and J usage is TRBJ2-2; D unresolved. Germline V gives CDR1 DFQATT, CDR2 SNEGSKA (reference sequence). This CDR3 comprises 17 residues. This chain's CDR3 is CSARDQKTLANTAELFF. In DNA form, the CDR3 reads TGCAGTGCTAGAGATCAGAAAACTCTGGCGAACACCGCGGAGCTGTTTTTT.

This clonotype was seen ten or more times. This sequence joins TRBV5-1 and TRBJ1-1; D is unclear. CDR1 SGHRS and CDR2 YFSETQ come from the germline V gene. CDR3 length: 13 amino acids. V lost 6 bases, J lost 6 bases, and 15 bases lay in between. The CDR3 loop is CASTYSDWAEAFF. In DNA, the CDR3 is TGCGCCAGCACCTACAGTGATTGGGCTGAAGCTTTCTTT.

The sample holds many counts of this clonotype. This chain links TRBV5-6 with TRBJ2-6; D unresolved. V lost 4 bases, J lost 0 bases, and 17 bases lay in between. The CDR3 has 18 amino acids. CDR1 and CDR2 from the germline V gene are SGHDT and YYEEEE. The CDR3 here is CASSPTSPWSSGANVLTF. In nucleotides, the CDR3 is TGTGCCAGCAGCCCGACCTCCCCTTGGTCCTCTGGGGCCAACGTCCTGACTTTC.

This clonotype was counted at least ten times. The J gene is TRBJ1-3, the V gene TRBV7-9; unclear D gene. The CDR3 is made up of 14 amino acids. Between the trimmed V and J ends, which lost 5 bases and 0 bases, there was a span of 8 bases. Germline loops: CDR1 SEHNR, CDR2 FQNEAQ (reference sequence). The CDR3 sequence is CASSPTNSGNTIYF. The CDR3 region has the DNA TGTGCCAGCAGCCCTACCAACTCTGGAAACACCATATATTTT.

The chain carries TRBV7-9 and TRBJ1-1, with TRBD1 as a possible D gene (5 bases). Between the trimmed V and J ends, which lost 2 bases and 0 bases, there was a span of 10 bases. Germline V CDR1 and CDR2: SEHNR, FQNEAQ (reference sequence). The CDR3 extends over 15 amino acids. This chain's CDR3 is CASSLFADMNTEAFF. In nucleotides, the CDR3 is TGTGCCAGCAGCTTATTTGCGGACATGAACACTGAAGCTTTCTTT.

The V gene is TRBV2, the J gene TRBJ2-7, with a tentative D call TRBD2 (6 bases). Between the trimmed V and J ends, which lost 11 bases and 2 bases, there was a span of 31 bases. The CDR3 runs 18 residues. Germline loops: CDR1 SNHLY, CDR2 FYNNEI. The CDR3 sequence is CAFSPPRAQGLRTYEQYF. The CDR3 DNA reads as TGTGCCTTCAGCCCACCCAGAGCCCAGGGACTGCGGACCTACGAGCAGTACTTC.

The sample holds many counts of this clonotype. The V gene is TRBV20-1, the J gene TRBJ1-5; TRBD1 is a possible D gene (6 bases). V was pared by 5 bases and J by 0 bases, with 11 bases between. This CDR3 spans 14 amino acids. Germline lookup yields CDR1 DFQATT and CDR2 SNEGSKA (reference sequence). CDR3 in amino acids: CSAQGLYSNQPQHF. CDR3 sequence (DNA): TGCAGTGCTCAGGGGTTATATAGCAATCAGCCCCAGCATTTT.

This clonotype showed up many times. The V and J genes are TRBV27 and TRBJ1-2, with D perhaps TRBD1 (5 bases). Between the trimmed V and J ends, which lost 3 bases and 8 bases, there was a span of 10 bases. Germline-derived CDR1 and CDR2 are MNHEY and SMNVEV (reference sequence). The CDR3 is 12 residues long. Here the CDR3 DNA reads TGTGCCAGCAGTTTCGGGGGGGGAGGCTACACCTTC. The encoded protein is CASSFGGGGYTF.

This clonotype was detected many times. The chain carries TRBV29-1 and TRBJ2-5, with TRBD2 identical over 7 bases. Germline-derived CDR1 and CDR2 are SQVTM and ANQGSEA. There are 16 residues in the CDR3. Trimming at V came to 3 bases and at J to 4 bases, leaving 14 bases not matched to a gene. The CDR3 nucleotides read TGCAGCGTTGACCCAACAAGTGGACTAGTATTAGAGACCCAGTACTTC. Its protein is CSVDPTSGLVLETQYF.

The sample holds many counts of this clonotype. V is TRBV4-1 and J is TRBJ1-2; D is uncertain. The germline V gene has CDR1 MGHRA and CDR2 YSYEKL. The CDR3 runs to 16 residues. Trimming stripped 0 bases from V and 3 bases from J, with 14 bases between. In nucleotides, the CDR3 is TGCGCCAGCAGCCAAGACAGCGGCACCCAGGACTATGGCTACACCTTC. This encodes CASSQDSGTQDYGYTF.

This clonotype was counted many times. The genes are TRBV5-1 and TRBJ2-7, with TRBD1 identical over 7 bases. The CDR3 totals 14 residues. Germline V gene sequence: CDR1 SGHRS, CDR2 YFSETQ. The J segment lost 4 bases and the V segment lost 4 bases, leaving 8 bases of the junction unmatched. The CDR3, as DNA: TGCGCCAGCAGCACCCCGACAGGGAAATACGAGCAGTACTTC. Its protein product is CASSTPTGKYEQYF.

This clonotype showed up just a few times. The CDR3 loop reads CASSESEREIKETQYF. DNA for the CDR3: TGCGCCAGCAGTGAGTCCGAGCGGGAGATTAAAGAGACCCAGTACTTC. The V call is TRBV10-2, the J call TRBJ2-5; 8 bases map to TRBD2. CDR1 WSHSY and CDR2 SAAADI come from the germline V gene. V dropped 0 bases and J dropped 3; count of bases not matched to a gene: 6. The CDR3 loop spans 16 amino acids.

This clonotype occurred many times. The DNA for the CDR3 is TGTGCCAGCCAAGGGCTGGACAGGGCTTCTGGCTACACCTTC. As protein: CASQGLDRASGYTF. The chain combines TRBV18 with TRBJ1-2, with 8 positions matching TRBD1. J lost 7 bases, V lost 8 bases, and 12 bases had no gene match. The CDR3 runs to 14 residues. The germline CDR1 and CDR2 sequences are KGHSH and LQKENI.

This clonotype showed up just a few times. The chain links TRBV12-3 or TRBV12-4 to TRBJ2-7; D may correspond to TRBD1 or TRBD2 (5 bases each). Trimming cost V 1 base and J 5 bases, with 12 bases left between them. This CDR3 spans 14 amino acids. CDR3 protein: CASSLVRGPHEQYF. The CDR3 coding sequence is TGTGCCAGCAGTTTAGTCCGGGGACCCCACGAGCAGTACTTC.

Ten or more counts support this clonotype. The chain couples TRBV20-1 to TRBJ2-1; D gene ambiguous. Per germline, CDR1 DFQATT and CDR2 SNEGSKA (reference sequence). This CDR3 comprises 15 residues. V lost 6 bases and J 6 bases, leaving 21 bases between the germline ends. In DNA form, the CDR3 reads TGCAGTGCGAAAAGTCGCATCTCTTACTTCAATGAGCAGTTCTTC. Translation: CSAKSRISYFNEQFF.

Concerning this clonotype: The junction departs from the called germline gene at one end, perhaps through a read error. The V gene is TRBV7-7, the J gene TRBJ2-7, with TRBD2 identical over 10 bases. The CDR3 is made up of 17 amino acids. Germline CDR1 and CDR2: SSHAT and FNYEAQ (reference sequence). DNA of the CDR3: TGTGCTAGCAGCCCCATCCGTAGCGGGGGGCTCTCCTACGAGCAGTACTTC. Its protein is CASSPIRSGGLSYEQYF.

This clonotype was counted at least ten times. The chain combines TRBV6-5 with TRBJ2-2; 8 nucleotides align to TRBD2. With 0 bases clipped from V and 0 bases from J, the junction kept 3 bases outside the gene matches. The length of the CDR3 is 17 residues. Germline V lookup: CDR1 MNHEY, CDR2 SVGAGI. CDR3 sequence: CASSYSERGTNTGELFF. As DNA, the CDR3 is TGTGCCAGCAGTTACTCAGAGCGGGGGACGAACACCGGGGAGCTGTTTTTT.